Shown below are 3 T cell receptor beta chains from a single sample sequenced in a study of OX40 agonist ivuxolimab in advanced cancers. Only in-frame clones appear in the TCRdb table, and some are missing; sequencing was by immunoSEQ multiplex PCR. Of just under 45,000 clones listed, 80% are singletons. Sequencing was performed on CD4+ or CD8+ T cells sorted from blood, taken in a trial of the OX40 agonist ivuxolimab. The receptors were sampled from an adult with an advanced solid tumor such as melanoma, head and neck, liver or kidney cancer.

The rearrangement joins TRBV19 to TRBJ1-5; the match to TRBD1 covers 9 bases. The V gene's germline CDR1 is LNHDA and CDR2 SQIVND (reference sequence). The CDR3 extends over 15 amino acids. Trimming at V came to 6 bases and at J to 2 bases, leaving 5 bases not matched to a gene. CDR3 nucleotides: TGTGCCAGTAGCCCCACAGGGGGCCGCAATCAGCCCCAGCATTTT. Its translation: CASSPTGGRNQPQHF.

The rearrangement joins TRBV7-2 to TRBJ1-4; no clear D gene. The CDR3 has 14 amino acids. Germline assignment: CDR1 SGHTA and CDR2 FQGNSA. V lost 1 base, J lost 7 bases, and 10 bases lay in between. CDR3 DNA sequence: TGTGCCAGCAGCTTAGGAGCGGAGAGTGAAAAACTGTTTTTT. This gives the protein CASSLGAESEKLFF.

The rearrangement joins TRBV18 to TRBJ1-2; D ambiguous. Germline CDR1 and CDR2: KGHSH and LQKENI. The CDR3 sequence is 13 residues long. Trimming left V 4 bases short and J 1 base short, with 7 bases between. The CDR3 here is CASSQAVNYGYTF. The DNA of the CDR3 is TGTGCCAGCTCACAGGCCGTTAACTATGGCTACACCTTC.